Listed here is a single TCR beta chain. The antigen it recognizes is unknown. No much larger clone is present one base from it, and per-base qualities are unavailable. Donors were healthy HIV-negative adults with no recently reported acute infections or vaccinations. All donors were Caucasian adults living in Nashville, Tennessee, USA. CD4+ T cells were enriched by magnetic negative selection, after which naive cells were positively selected on CD45RA and the negative fraction was taken as the memory subset. Blood was collected by leukapheresis, and PBMCs were isolated by Ficoll-Histopaque density gradient centrifugation and then cryopreserved in liquid nitrogen vapor phase. Analytical flow cytometry was used to check the purity and quantity of each magnetically sorted T cell population. From each sorted fraction, genomic DNA was isolated and quantified by UV absorbance on a Nanodrop 2000c. There are 14 amino acids in the CDR3, from cysteine to phenylalanine inclusive. Of all the DNA, just the CDR3 is kept, 42 bases in frame from base 1. Cut back by 9 bases and 2 bases, the V and J ends lie 15 bases apart. From a lookup of the germline V gene, CDR1 and CDR2 are MNHNS and SASEGT.

This sample stems from a study of shared clonotypes between healthy human individuals (dated by TCRdb to 2018 to 2020). Study-wide context: The cohort comprised two women and three men aged 18 to 49 years. For each donor, CD4 naive and CD4 memory were each given three plates, CD8 naive was given two plates, and CD8 memory was given one plate. The study deeply sequenced blood TCR repertoires of about 5 healthy adults to estimate repertoire size and the extent of clonotype sharing between individuals. To increase sequencing depth and limit assay-specific biases, different laboratories used diverse techniques to prepare libraries and sequence TCR repertoires. Between about 0.8 and 9 billion PBMCs per donor were obtained by leukapheresis.

What the work shows at the level of the full study, not this receptor alone: Clonotypes shared by all four sorted-subset donors showed higher generation probabilities than non-shared clonotypes. Based on pairwise subsampling, the degree of clonotype sharing among donors was expected to be affected by sequencing depth. Even with the large sequencing depth, rarefaction of the sorted-subset datasets indicated that sequencing was incomplete. Because the study included a small number of donors, the genetic and exposure-history diversity represented was limited. Sampling was restricted to blood, and TCR repertoires in tissues likely differ from the TCR repertoires found in blood. Naive subsets generally had larger estimated clonotype richness than memory subsets did. Across several donors, approximately 5% of naive CD4, more than 3% of naive CD8, under 2.5% of memory CD4, and 0.3% to 0.45% of memory CD8 clonotypes were shared.

Using the deep immunoSEQ assay, TCR CDR3 regions were amplified from genomic DNA by multiplex PCR. Extracted genomic DNA from each cell subset was spread evenly across all wells of several immunoSEQ 96-well plates, with each plate serving as a replicate. Each replicate PCR for sorted subsets received about 0.2 ug genomic DNA, equal to around 32,000 T cell genomes. The purified libraries were quantified using a Qubit 3.0 fluorometer, sized with a Bioanalyzer 2100, and then quantified again using the KAPA Library Quantification kit. Every immunoSEQ 96-well plate was sequenced on a dedicated single-read 150-cycle Illumina NextSeq 550 flow cell. The original methods were these. The immunoSEQ output contained only junctional sequences without quality scores, so filtering could not match that applied to full-length reads. Sequences were annotated with PyIR, a Python wrapper for IgBLAST v1.9, and V/J genes and CDR3 were assigned using IMGT germline references. Reads were removed for weak V/J assignments (E-value above 1e-6), missing CDR3, stop codons, out-of-frame junctions, or ambiguous translated residues. V3J clonotypes were defined by identical inferred V gene, J gene, and CDR3 amino acid sequence. Percentage overlap between repertoires was calculated by dividing the number of shared unique clonotypes by the size of the smaller repertoire. Richness of each repertoire was evaluated using RTK rarefaction, the Chao1 estimator, and Recon v2.1 estimates of unobserved clonotypes. Generation probabilities for all TCRbeta clonotypes obtained by the gDNA method from a handful of donors were computed using OLGA. TCRdb took this table from immuneACCESS and kept in-frame rearrangements with V and J called. Such tables lack part of the clones; where checked against another copy, unresolved V genes explain under half of the gap, and the rest is unexplained. That table furnishes V, J and clone size, whereas the DNA furnished D and trimming. The sample table lists around 2,000,000 clones, over 85% of them with a count of one. The biggest ten clones account for 0.13% of the sample.

The clonotype comes from a man aged 18 to 30 in good health. Sample: naive CD4+ T cells sorted from blood. The cell subset or site label, as the study defines it: CD45RA+ positively selected. The rearrangement joined TRBV6-1 to TRBJ2-3; tentative D gene TRBD1, with 6 bases matching. In nucleotide form, the sequence is TGTGCCAGTGGGGACACGCCGTTCACAGATACGCAGTATTTT. Its protein is CASGDTPFTDTQYF.